Following are 27 T cell receptor beta chains from one sample sequenced in a study of T cells of healthy individuals. TCRdb itself ran the 5' RACE reads through MiXCR, one entry per CDR3 protein. The table includes around 63,000 distinct CDR3 sequences, around 15% detected once. The source of these receptors is a human donor in good health.

This clonotype showed up many times. The genes are TRBV7-9 and TRBJ1-5, with D uncertain. The DNA end is a closer match to TRBJ1-3, so the J assignment may be wrong. The CDR3 consists of 13 residues. The V gene's germline CDR1 is SEHNR and CDR2 FQNEAQ (reference sequence). CDR3 residues: CASSQGRNNRIYF. The CDR3 DNA sequence: TGTGCCAGCAGCCAAGGACGGAACAACCGCATATATTTT.

This clonotype was seen at least ten times. The chain employs TRBV6-2 or TRBV6-3 and TRBJ2-1, with D perhaps TRBD2 (6 bases). Germline CDR1 reads MNHEY; CDR2 reads SVGEGT. V was cut by 2 bases and J by 5 bases, with 16 bases left in between. This CDR3 region has 16 residues. The DNA of the CDR3 is TGTGCCAGCAGTTACCGGGGGTTATCATACAACAATGAGCAGTTCTTC. It specifies CASSYRGLSYNNEQFF.

This clonotype has at least ten counts. V and J are TRBV4-3 and TRBJ2-7; no definite D call. The germline V and J ends were trimmed by 1 base and 2 bases, with 9 bases remaining between them. The V gene's germline CDR1 is LGHNA and CDR2 YSLEER. The CDR3 is 14 residues long. CDR3 amino acids: CASSQVTRTYEQYF. The CDR3 bases are TGCGCCAGCAGCCAAGTAACCAGAACCTACGAGCAGTACTTC.

This clonotype has at least ten counts. This sequence joins TRBV20-1 and TRBJ2-2; maybe TRBD2 (5 bases). The V end was cut by 0 bases, the J end by 1 base, with 12 bases between. Germline V gene sequence: CDR1 DFQATT, CDR2 SNEGSKA (reference sequence). This CDR3 is 16 amino acids long. CDR3 sequence reads: CSARDGGSGNTGELFF. CDR3 coding DNA: TGCAGTGCTAGAGATGGTGGCAGCGGGAACACCGGGGAGCTGTTTTTT.

V is TRBV7-9 and J is TRBJ1-5; D is uncertain. CDR1 and CDR2 (germline): SEHNR, FQNEAQ (reference sequence). The CDR3 runs to 13 residues. Trimming took off 2 bases at V and 4 bases at J, with 6 bases between the two ends. The CDR3 loop is CASSLSRNQPQHF. For the CDR3, the DNA is TGTGCCAGCAGCTTATCTCGGAATCAGCCCCAGCATTTT.

The chain links TRBV12-3 or TRBV12-4 to TRBJ2-3; 7 nucleotides align to TRBD2. V shed 7 bases, J shed 3 bases, and the junction held 4 bases outside the gene matches. This CDR3 comprises 13 residues. CDR3 amino acids: CASIAGRTDTQYF. For the CDR3, the DNA is TGTGCCAGCATTGCCGGGAGGACAGATACGCAGTATTTT.

The sample holds many counts of this clonotype. This chain connects TRBV7-3 to TRBJ2-6, with a possible D match to TRBD1 (5 bases). V was clipped by 5 bases and J by 5 bases, with 7 bases between them. Looked up from germline, CDR1 is SGHTA and CDR2 is FQGTGA. This CDR3 has 13 residues. The CDR3 coding sequence is TGTGCCAGCAGCGGACACCGGGCCAACGTCCTGACTTTC. This gives the protein CASSGHRANVLTF. Variable domain in full (rest from reference TRBV7-3 and TRBJ2-6): GAGVSQTPSNKVTEKGKYVELRCDPISGHTALYWYRQSLGQGPEFLIYFQGTGAADDSGLPNDRFFAVRPEGSVSTLKIQRTERGDSAVYLCASSGHRANVLTFGAGSRLTVL.

This clonotype has just a few counts. CDR3 nucleotide sequence: TGTGCCAGCAGCAGCCAAGGCCAAGCCTACGAGCAGTACTTC. It translates to CASSSQGQAYEQYF. The chain recombines TRBV21-1 with TRBJ2-7. TRBV21-1 is labeled a pseudogene. This CDR3 spans 14 amino acids.

This clonotype was recorded many times. The CDR3: CAISGREDYEQYF. In DNA, the CDR3 is TGTGCCATCAGTGGCAGGGAAGACTACGAGCAGTACTTC. V is TRBV10-3 and J is TRBJ2-7; D is possibly TRBD1 (5 bases). The CDR3 sequence is 13 residues long. The V gene lost 4 bases and the J gene lost 3 bases, with 10 bases spanning the gap. The V gene's germline CDR1 is ENHRY and CDR2 SYGVKD.

A few counts support this clonotype. The chain employs TRBV20-1 and TRBJ2-3; TRBD2 is a possible D gene (5 bases). The germline gives CDR1 DFQATT, CDR2 SNEGSKA (reference sequence). This CDR3 region has 13 residues. Between the trimmed V and J ends, which lost 6 bases and 0 bases, there was a span of 10 bases. CDR3: CSAHTGSTDTQYF. The CDR3 DNA is TGCAGTGCCCATACGGGGAGCACAGATACGCAGTATTTT.

V usage is TRBV20-1 and J usage is TRBJ2-5; 7 bases match TRBD2. Per the germline V gene, CDR1 is DFQATT and CDR2 is SNEGSKA (reference sequence). V trimming: 5 bases; J trimming: 4 bases; junction bases outside the gene matches: 10. There are 14 residues in the CDR3. The CDR3 loop reads CSARRAGRGETQYF. The CDR3 region has the DNA TGCAGTGCTCGGAGGGCGGGGAGGGGAGAGACCCAGTACTTC.

In its sample, this clonotype was seen many times. This rearrangement joins TRBV7-9 to TRBJ2-1, with 9 bases fitting TRBD1. CDR3 length: 15 amino acids. V lost 3 bases and J lost 2; bases outside the gene matches: 2. Germline CDR1 is SEHNR and CDR2 is FQNEAQ (reference sequence). CDR3 sequence (DNA): TGTGCCAGCAGCTTGGGGACAGGGACCTACAATGAGCAGTTCTTC. Protein: CASSLGTGTYNEQFF.

This clonotype was detected a few times. The chain uses TRBV7-9 and TRBJ1-1; 7 nucleotides line up with TRBD1. The germline V gene encodes CDR1 SEHNR and CDR2 FQNEAQ (reference sequence). This CDR3 region has 15 residues. The V gene end was trimmed by 5 bases and the J gene end by 6 bases; junction bases not matched to a gene: 12. For the CDR3, the DNA is TGTGCCAGCAGCCCGCCGACAGGGAGCGTCGCTGAAGCTTTCTTT. It yields the protein CASSPPTGSVAEAFF.

This clonotype appeared many times. The CDR3 nucleotides read TGTGCCAGCACAGGGTCCAGGGGGATTTCCTACGAGCAGTACTTC. Its translation is CASTGSRGISYEQYF. The chain has TRBV28 and TRBJ2-7, with TRBD1 identical over 7 bases. Germline lookup yields CDR1 MDHEN and CDR2 SYDVKM. The CDR3 runs 15 residues. The V segment lost 7 bases and the J segment 1 base; nucleotides outside the gene matches: 10. Full variable domain (rest looked up from reference TRBV28 and TRBJ2-7): DVKVTQSSRYLVKRTGEKVFLECVQDMDHENMFWYRQDPGLGLRLIYFSYDVKMKEKGDIPEGYSVSREKKERFSLILESASTNQTSMYLCASTGSRGISYEQYFGPGTRLTVT.

The V and J genes are TRBV5-1 and TRBJ2-5, with D perhaps assigned TRBD1 or TRBD2 (5 bases each). The length of the CDR3 is 15 residues. The germline CDR1 and CDR2 sequences are SGHRS and YFSETQ. V lost 4 bases to trimming and J lost 1 base, with 14 bases between them. As DNA, the CDR3 is TGCGCCAGCAGCGGGGGAAGAGTGAGCCAAGAGACCCAGTACTTC. It translates to CASSGGRVSQETQYF. Together with reference TRBV5-1 and TRBJ2-5, the CDR3 gives the full variable domain: KAGVTQTPRYLIKTRGQQVTLSCSPISGHRSVSWYQQTPGQGLQFLFEYFSETQRNKGNFPGRFSGRQFSNSRSEMNVSTLELGDSALYLCASSGGRVSQETQYFGPGTRLLVL.

The chain uses TRBV19 and TRBJ2-3; 7 bases map to TRBD2. In germline, CDR1 is LNHDA, CDR2 SQIVND (reference sequence). CDR3 length: 15 residues. Trimming at V came to 0 bases and at J to 3 bases, leaving 3 bases not matched to a gene. This CDR3 is CASSIEVAGTDTQYF. The CDR3 DNA is TGTGCCAGTAGTATAGAAGTAGCGGGTACAGATACGCAGTATTTT.

This clonotype has ten or more counts. This CDR3 reads CASSPHGAGVNQETQYF. In nucleotides, the CDR3 is TGTGCCAGCAGTCCCCACGGGGCAGGGGTGAACCAAGAGACCCAGTACTTC. J is TRBJ2-5 and V is TRBV12-3 or TRBV12-4, with D possibly being TRBD1 (6 bases). V dropped 5 bases and J dropped 0 bases, with 19 bases sitting between them. This CDR3 region has 17 residues.

The chain joins TRBV27 to TRBJ1-2; D ambiguous. This CDR3 is built from 15 residues. Germline V CDR1 and CDR2: MNHEY, SMNVEV (reference sequence). Trimming took 3 bases from V and 4 from J, leaving 15 bases between them. This CDR3 reads CASSFAVSWVYGYTF. The CDR3 bases are TGTGCCAGCAGTTTCGCCGTCAGTTGGGTCTATGGCTACACCTTC.

CDR3 residues: CASSPERGGRGETQYF. The CDR3 bases are TGCGCCAGCAGCCCCGAAAGGGGCGGGAGGGGTGAGACCCAGTACTTC. The chain couples TRBV4-3 to TRBJ2-5, with 9 bases that match TRBD2. With V trimmed by 4 bases and J by 5 bases, 11 bases remained unmatched. Germline assignment: CDR1 LGHNA and CDR2 YSLEER. The CDR3 spans 16 residues.

This clonotype was counted many times. The rearrangement uses TRBV10-3 and TRBJ2-5, with TRBD1 as a possible D gene (7 bases). V was shortened by 11 bases and J by 2 bases, with 21 bases between the two germline ends. Germline-derived CDR1 and CDR2 are ENHRY and SYGVKD. CDR3 size: 15 residues. The CDR3 protein is CAARGESGFQETQYF. The CDR3 DNA reads TGTGCCGCCAGGGGGGAAAGCGGGTTTCAAGAGACCCAGTACTTC.

This clonotype showed up many times. CDR3 amino acids: CSARWSGVTDTQYF. The CDR3 DNA sequence: TGCAGTGCTAGATGGTCGGGGGTCACAGATACGCAGTATTTT. The chain couples TRBV20-1 to TRBJ2-3; a weak D match, TRBD2 (6 bases). This CDR3 spans 14 amino acids. Germline V gene data show CDR1 as DFQATT and CDR2 as SNEGSKA (reference sequence). The V end was cut by 2 bases, the J end by 2 bases, with 11 bases between.

The table lists this clonotype with many counts. The V gene is TRBV9, the J gene TRBJ2-1; 9 bases are shared with TRBD2. Germline V gene data show CDR1 as SGDLS and CDR2 as YYNGEE. Losses at the gene ends were 4 bases for V and 4 bases for J; bases not matched to a gene: 12. The CDR3 runs 17 residues. CDR3 residues: CASSLTTGTSRYNEQFF. CDR3 coding DNA: TGTGCCAGCAGCCTCACCACCGGGACTAGCAGATACAATGAGCAGTTCTTC.

As DNA, the CDR3 is TGTGCCAGCAGCTTGGAGACAGGGGTCAATCAGCCCCAGCATTTT. Translating gives CASSLETGVNQPQHF. The rearrangement joins TRBV7-9 to TRBJ1-5; 8 positions match TRBD1. Germline V gene sequence: CDR1 SEHNR, CDR2 FQNEAQ (reference sequence). The ends lost 3 bases at V and 3 bases at J; junction bases unmatched: 4. This CDR3 has 15 amino acids.

This clonotype was seen more than once but under ten times. This sequence joins TRBV28 and TRBJ2-1; D gene unclear. CDR1 is MDHEN, CDR2 SYDVKM, per germline. The CDR3 spans 14 residues. Trimming removed 10 bases at V and 0 bases at J, with 13 bases between. The CDR3 DNA follows: TGTGCCACAAAATCCCCCCGCTCCTACAATGAGCAGTTCTTC. Its protein product is CATKSPRSYNEQFF.

The table lists this clonotype with many counts. This chain links TRBV29-1 with TRBJ1-2, with D maybe TRBD1 (5 bases). Trimming removed 4 bases from V and 4 bases from J, with 13 bases in between. CDR1 and CDR2 from the germline V gene are SQVTM and ANQGSEA. The CDR3 length is 13 residues. The CDR3 DNA follows: TGCAGCGTTGTTAGGGGAAAACGCTATGGCTACACCTTC. It specifies CSVVRGKRYGYTF.

This clonotype was counted only a few times. The chain is built from TRBV7-2 and TRBJ2-3, with 15 bases matching TRBD2. V gave up 4 bases and J gave up 1 base; unmatched junction bases: 9. The CDR3 spans 19 residues. The germline V gene has CDR1 SGHTA and CDR2 FQGNSA. CDR3 amino acids: CASSSRTSGRAVGTDTQYF. The CDR3 DNA sequence: TGTGCCAGCAGCTCTCGGACTAGCGGGAGGGCCGTGGGCACAGATACGCAGTATTTT.

This clonotype was recorded at least ten times. The V call is TRBV11-1, the J call TRBJ1-1; a possible D gene is TRBD1 (5 bases). This CDR3 comprises 14 residues. Trimming took off 5 bases at V and 4 bases at J, with 14 bases between the two ends. From germline, CDR1 is SGHAT and CDR2 FQDESV (reference sequence). The CDR3 sequence: CASSRIQETTEAFF. In nucleotides, the CDR3 is TGTGCCAGCAGCCGTATACAGGAAACCACTGAAGCTTTCTTT.